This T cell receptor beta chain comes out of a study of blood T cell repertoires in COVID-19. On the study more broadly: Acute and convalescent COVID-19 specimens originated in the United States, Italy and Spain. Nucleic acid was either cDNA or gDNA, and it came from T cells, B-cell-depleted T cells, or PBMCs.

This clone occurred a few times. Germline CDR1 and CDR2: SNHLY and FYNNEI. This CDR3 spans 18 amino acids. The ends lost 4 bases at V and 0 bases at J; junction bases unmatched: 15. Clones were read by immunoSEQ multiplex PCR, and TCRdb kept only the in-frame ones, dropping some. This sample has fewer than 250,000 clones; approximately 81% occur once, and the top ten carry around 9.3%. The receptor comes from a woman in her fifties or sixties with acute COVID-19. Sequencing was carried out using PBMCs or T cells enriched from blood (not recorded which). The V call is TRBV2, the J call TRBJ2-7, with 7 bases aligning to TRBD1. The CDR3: CASSGALGQIQSSYEQYF. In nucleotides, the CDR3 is TGTGCCAGCAGTGGGGCTTTGGGACAGATTCAAAGCTCCTACGAGCAGTACTTC. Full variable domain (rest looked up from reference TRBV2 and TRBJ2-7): EPEVTQTPSHQVTQMGQEVILRCVPISNHLYFYWYRQILGQKVEFLVSFYNNEISEKSEIFDDQFSVERPDGSNFTLKIRSTKLEDSAMYFCASSGALGQIQSSYEQYFGPGTRLTVT.